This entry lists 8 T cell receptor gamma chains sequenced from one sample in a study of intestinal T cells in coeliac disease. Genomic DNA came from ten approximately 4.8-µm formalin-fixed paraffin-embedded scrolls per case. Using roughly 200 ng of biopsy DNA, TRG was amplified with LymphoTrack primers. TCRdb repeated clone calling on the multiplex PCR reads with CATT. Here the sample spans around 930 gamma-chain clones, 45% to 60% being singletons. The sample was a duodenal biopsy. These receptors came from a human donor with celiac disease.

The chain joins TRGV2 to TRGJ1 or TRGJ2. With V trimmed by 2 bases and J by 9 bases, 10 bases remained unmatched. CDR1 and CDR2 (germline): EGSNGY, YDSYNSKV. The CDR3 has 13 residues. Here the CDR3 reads CATWDEVNSKKLF. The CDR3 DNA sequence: TGTGCCACCTGGGACGAGGTAAATAGTAAGAAACTCTTT.

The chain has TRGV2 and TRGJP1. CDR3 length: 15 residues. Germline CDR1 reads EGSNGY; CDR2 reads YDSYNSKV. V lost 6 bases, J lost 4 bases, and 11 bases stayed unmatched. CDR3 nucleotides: TGTGCCACCTGGACGTCCAATTTCACTGGTTGGTTCAAGATATTT. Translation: CATWTSNFTGWFKIF.

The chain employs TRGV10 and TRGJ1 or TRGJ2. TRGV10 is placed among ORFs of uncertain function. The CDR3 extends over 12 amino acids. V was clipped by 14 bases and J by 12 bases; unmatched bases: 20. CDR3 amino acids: CATVVGLIMKLF. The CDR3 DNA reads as TGTGCTACGGTTGTAGGGTTAATAATGAAACTCTTT.

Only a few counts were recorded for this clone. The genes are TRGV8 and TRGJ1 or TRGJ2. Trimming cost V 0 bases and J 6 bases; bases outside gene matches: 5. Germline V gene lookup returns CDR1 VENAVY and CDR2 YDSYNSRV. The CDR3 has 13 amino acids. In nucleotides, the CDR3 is TGTGCCACCTGGGATAGGCCGAGTTATAAGAAACTCTTT. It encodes CATWDRPSYKKLF.

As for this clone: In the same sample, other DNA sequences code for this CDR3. This CDR3 reads CATWATPSHSSDWIKTF. The CDR3 DNA follows: TGTGCCACCTGGGCAACCCCTAGTCATAGTAGTGATTGGATCAAGACGTTT. The V call is TRGV2, the J call TRGJP2. CDR1 EGSNGY and CDR2 YDSYNSKV come from the germline V gene. This CDR3 region has 17 residues. With V trimmed by 5 bases and J by 0 bases, 12 bases remained unmatched.

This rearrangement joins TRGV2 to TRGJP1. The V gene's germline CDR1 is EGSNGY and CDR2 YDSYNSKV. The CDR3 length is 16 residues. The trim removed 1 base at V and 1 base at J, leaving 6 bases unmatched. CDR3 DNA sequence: TGTGCCACCTGGGACGGTGCGAGTACCACTGGTTGGTTCAAGATATTT. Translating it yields CATWDGASTTGWFKIF.

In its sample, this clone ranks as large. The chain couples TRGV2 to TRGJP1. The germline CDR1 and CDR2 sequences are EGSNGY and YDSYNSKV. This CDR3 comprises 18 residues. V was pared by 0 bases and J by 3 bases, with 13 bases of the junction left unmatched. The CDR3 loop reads CATWDGPVGPSTGWFKIF. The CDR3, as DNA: TGTGCCACCTGGGACGGGCCTGTCGGCCCCTCCACTGGTTGGTTCAAGATATTT.

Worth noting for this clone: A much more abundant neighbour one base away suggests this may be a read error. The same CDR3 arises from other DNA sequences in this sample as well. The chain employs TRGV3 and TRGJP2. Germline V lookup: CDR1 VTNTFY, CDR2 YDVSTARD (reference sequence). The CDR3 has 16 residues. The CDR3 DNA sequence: TGCGCCACCTGGGACTTTGAGGGGATTAGTGATTGGATCAAGACGTTT. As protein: CATWDFEGISDWIKTF.